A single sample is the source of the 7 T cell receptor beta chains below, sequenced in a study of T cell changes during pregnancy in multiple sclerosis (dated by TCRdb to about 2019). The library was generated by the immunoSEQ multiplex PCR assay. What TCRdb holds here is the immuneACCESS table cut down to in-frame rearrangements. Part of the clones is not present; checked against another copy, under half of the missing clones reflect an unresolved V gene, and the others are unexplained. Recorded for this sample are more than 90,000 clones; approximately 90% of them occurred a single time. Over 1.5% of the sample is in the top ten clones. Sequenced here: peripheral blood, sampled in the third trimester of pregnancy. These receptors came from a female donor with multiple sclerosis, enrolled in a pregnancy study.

The CDR3 DNA is TGTGCCAGCAGTTTATCAGGGGTTCGTCAGCCCCAGCATTTT. It codes for CASSLSGVRQPQHF. The chain recombines TRBV28 with TRBJ1-5; a weak D match, TRBD1 (6 bases). The CDR3 length is 14 residues. Between the trimmed V and J ends, which lost 1 base and 6 bases, there was a span of 10 bases. Germline-derived CDR1 and CDR2 are MDHEN and SYDVKM.

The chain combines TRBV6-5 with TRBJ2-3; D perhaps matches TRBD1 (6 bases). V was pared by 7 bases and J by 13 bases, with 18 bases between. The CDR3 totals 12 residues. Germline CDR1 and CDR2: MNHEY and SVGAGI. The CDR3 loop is CASTDPPSGEYF. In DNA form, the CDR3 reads TGTGCCAGCACCGACCCTCCTTCAGGGGAGTATTTT.

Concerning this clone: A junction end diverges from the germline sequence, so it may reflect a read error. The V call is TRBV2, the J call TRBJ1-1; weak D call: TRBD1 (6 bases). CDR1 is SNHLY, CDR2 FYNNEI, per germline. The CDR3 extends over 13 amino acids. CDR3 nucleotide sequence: TGTGCCAGCAGTGAAACTAGGGACACCCTGGGGGTCTTT. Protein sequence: CASSETRDTLGVF. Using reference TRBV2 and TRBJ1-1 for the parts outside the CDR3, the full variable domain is EPEVTQTPSHQVTQMGQEVILRCVPISNHLYFYWYRQILGQKVEFLVSFYNNEISEKSEIFDDQFSVERPDGSNFTLKIRSTKLEDSAMYFCASSETRDTLGVFGQGTRLTVV.

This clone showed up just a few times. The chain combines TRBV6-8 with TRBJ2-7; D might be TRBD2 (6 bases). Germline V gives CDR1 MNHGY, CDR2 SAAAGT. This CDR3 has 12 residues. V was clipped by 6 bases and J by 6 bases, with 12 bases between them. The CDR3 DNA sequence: TGTGCCAGCAGGGCCCTAGCGCGCGAGCAGTACTTC. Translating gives CASRALAREQYF.

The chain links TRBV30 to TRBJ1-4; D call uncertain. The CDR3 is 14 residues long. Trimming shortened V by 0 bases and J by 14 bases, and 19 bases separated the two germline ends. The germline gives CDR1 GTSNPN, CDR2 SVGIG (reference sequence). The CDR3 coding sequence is TGTGCCTGGAGTGTCGGACGGGCTGCGGGAATTCTGTTTTTT. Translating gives CAWSVGRAAGILFF. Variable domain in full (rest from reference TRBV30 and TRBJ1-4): SQTIHQWPATLVQPVGSPLSLECTVEGTSNPNLYWYRQAAGRGLQLLFYSVGIGQISSEVPQNLSASRPQDRQFILSSKKLLLSDSGFYLCAWSVGRAAGILFFGSGTQLSVL.

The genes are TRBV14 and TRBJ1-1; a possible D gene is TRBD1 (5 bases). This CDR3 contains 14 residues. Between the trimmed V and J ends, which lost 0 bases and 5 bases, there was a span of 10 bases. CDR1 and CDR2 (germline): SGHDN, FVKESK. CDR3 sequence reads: CASSQEVQVTEAFF. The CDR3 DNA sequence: TGTGCCAGCAGCCAAGAGGTACAGGTTACTGAAGCTTTCTTT.

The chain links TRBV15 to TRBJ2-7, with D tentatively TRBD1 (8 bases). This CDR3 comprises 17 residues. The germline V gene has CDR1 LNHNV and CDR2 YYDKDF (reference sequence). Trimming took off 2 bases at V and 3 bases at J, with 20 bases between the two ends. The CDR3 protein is CATSRPTGGAEFYEQYF. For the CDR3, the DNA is TGTGCCACCAGCAGACCAACAGGGGGGGCGGAATTCTACGAGCAGTACTTC.